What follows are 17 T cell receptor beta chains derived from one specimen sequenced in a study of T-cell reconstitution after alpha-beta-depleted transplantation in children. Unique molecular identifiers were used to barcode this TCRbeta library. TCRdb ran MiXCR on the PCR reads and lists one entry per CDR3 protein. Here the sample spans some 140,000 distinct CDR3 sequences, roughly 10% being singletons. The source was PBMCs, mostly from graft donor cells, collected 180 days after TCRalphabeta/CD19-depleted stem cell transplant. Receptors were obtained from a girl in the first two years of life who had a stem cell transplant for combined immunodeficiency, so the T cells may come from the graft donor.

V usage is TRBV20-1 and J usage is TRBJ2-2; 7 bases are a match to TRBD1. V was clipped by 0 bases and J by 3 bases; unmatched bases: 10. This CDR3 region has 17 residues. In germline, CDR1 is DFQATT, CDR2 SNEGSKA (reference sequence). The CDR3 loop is CSARDYIGGADTGELFF. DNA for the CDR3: TGCAGTGCTAGAGATTATATAGGGGGCGCAGACACCGGGGAGCTGTTTTTT.

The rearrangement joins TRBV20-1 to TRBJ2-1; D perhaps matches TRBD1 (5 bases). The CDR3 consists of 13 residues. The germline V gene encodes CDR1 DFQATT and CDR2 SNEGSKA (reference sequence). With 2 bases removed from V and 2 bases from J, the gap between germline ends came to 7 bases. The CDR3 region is CSARQGTYNEQFF. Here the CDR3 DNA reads TGCAGTGCTAGACAGGGAACCTACAATGAGCAGTTCTTC.

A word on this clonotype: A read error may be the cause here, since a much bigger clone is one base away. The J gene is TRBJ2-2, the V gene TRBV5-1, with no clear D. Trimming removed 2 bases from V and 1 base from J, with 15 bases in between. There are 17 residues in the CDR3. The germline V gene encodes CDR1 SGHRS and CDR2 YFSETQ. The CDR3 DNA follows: TGCGCCAGCAGCTTCCTCCAGCCAGCAGGGAACACCGGGGAGCTGTTTTTT. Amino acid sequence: CASSFLQPAGNTGELFF.

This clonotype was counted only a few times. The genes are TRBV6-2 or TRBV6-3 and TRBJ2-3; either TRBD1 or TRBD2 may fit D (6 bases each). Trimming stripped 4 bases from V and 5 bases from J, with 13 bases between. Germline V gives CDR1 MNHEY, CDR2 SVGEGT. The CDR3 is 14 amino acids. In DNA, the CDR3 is TGTGCCAGCAGTTCGGGCGGAGGGGGAGATACGCAGTATTTT. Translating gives CASSSGGGGDTQYF.

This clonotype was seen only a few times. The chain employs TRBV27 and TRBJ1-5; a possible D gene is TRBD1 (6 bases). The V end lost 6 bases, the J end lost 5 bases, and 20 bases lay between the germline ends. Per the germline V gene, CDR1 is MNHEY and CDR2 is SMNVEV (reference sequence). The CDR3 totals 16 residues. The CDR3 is CASSPTPGGGYQPQHF. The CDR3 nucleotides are TGTGCCAGCAGCCCAACCCCGGGGGGCGGCTATCAGCCCCAGCATTTT.

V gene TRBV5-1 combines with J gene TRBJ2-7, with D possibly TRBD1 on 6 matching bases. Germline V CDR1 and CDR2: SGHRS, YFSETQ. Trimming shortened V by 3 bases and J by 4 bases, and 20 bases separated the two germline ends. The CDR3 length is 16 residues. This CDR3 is CASSSEIYMQGYEQYF. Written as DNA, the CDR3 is TGCGCCAGCAGCTCGGAGATATATATGCAGGGGTACGAGCAGTACTTC.

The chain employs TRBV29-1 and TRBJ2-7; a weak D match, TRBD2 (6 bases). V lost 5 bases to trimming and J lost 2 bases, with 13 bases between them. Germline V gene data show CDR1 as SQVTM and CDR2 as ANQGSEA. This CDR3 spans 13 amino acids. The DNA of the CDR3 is TGCAGCGTTCGGGTAGCGGTAACCTACGAGCAGTACTTC. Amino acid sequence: CSVRVAVTYEQYF.

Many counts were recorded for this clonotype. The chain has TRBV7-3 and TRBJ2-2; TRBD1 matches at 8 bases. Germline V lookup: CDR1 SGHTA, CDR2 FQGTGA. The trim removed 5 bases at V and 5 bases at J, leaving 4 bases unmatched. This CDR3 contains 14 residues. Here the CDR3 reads CASSRTGRTGELFF. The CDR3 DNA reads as TGTGCCAGCAGCCGGACAGGGAGAACCGGGGAGCTGTTTTTT.

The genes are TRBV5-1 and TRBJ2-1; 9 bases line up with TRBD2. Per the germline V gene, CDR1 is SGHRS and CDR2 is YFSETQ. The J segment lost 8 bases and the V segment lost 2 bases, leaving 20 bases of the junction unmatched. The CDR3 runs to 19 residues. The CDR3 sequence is CASSFGLGHSGSSGDEQFF. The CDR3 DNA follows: TGCGCCAGCAGCTTTGGTCTGGGACATAGCGGGAGTTCTGGCGATGAGCAGTTCTTC. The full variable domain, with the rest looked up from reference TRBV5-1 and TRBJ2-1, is KAGVTQTPRYLIKTRGQQVTLSCSPISGHRSVSWYQQTPGQGLQFLFEYFSETQRNKGNFPGRFSGRQFSNSRSEMNVSTLELGDSALYLCASSFGLGHSGSSGDEQFFGPGTRLTVL.

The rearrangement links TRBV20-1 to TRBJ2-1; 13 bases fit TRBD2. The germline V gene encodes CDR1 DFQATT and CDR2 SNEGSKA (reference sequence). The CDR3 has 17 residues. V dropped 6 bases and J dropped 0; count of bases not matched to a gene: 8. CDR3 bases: TGCAGTGCCGTGACTAGCGGGGGGTATAACTCCTACAATGAGCAGTTCTTC. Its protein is CSAVTSGGYNSYNEQFF.

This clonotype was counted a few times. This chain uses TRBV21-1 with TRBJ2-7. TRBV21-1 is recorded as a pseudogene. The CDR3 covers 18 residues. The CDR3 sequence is CASSKAPRRARDSYEQYF. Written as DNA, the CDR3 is TGTGCCAGCAGCAAAGCGCCCCGTCGCGCACGGGACTCCTACGAGCAGTACTTC.

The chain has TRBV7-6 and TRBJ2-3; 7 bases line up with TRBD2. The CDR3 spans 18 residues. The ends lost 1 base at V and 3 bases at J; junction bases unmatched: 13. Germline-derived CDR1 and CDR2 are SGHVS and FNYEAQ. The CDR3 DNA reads TGTGCCAGCAGCTTAGAAGACCCAGCGGGGCATGTAACAGATACGCAGTATTTT. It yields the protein CASSLEDPAGHVTDTQYF. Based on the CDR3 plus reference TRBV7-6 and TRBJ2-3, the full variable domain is GAGVSQSPRYKVTKRGQDVALRCDPISGHVSLYWYRQALGQGPEFLTYFNYEAQQDKSGLPNDRFSAERPEGSISTLTIQRTEQRDSAMYRCASSLEDPAGHVTDTQYFGPGTRLTVL.

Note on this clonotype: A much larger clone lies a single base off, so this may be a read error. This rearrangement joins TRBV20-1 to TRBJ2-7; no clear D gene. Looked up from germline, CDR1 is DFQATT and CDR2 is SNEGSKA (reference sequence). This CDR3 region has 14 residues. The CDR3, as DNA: TGCAGTGCCAAGGTCCCACTCAGCTCCTACGCGCAGTACTTC. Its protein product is CSAKVPLSSYAQYF.

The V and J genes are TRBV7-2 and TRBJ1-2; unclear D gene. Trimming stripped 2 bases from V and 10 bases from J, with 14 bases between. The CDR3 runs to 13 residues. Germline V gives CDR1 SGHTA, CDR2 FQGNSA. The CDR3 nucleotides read TGTGCCAGCAGCTTAAGGAATGGTGCAGCCTACACCTTC. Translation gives CASSLRNGAAYTF.

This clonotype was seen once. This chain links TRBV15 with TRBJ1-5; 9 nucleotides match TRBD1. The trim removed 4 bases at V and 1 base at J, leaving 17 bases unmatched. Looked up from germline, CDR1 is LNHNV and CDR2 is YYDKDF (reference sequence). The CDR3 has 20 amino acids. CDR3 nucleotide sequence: TGTGCCACCAGCACCTTTGGACAGGGGACAATTATTAAAAGCAATCAGCCCCAGCATTTT. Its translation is CATSTFGQGTIIKSNQPQHF. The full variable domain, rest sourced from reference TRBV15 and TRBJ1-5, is DAMVIQNPRYQVTQFGKPVTLSCSQTLNHNVMYWYQQKSSQAPKLLFHYYDKDFNNEADTPDNFQSRRPNTSFCFLDIRSPGLGDTAMYLCATSTFGQGTIIKSNQPQHFGDGTRLSIL.

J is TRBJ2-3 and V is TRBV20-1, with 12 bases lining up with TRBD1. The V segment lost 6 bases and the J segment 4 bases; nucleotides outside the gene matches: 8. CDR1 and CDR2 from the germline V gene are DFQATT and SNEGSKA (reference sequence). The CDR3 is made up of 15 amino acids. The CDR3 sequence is CSAAGTGGRSDTQYF. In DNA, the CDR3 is TGCAGTGCGGCCGGGACAGGGGGCAGGTCAGATACGCAGTATTTT.

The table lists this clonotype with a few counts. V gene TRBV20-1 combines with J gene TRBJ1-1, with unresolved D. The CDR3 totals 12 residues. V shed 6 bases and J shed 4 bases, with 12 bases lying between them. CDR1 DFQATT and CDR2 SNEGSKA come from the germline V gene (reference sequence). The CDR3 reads CSAKRTSTEAFF. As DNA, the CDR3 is TGCAGTGCAAAGAGGACTTCCACTGAAGCTTTCTTT.